Listed here are 13 T cell receptor beta chains from one sample, sequenced in a study of vaccination and CD4 T cells after COVID-19. For these receptors, no antigen is known. An Oncomine TCR Beta short-read assay was used to sequence the DNA from cultured CD4+ T cells. MiXCR, applied by TCRdb to the PCR reads, yields one record per CDR3 protein. The sample records approximately 15,000 distinct CDR3 sequences, around a third being singletons. The treatment was: 10-day PBMC culture with coronavirus spike peptide pools or control peptides (ViraFEST assay). Material for sequencing was cultured CD4+ T cells from blood. All receptors derive from a human donor with COVID-19.

This clonotype was seen a handful of times. The V gene is TRBV6-5, the J gene TRBJ1-1, with D unclear. Trimming took off 2 bases at V and 4 bases at J, with 11 bases between the two ends. The germline CDR1 and CDR2 sequences are MNHEY and SVGAGI. The CDR3 has 14 amino acids. The CDR3 bases are TGTGCCAGCAGTTACGGGAAAACGGGCACTGAAGCTTTCTTT. Amino acid sequence: CASSYGKTGTEAFF.

The rearrangement joins TRBV7-9 to TRBJ2-2; D may match TRBD1 or TRBD2 (5 bases each). The CDR3 loop spans 16 amino acids. Germline V gene lookup returns CDR1 SEHNR and CDR2 FQNEAQ (reference sequence). V was trimmed by 4 bases and J by 1 base, leaving 13 bases between them. CDR3 sequence: CASSSAGTENTGELFF. The CDR3 bases are TGTGCCAGCAGCTCTGCCGGGACGGAGAACACCGGGGAGCTGTTTTTT.

The J gene is TRBJ2-2, the V gene TRBV28, with D unresolved. The V gene lost 5 bases and the J gene lost 4 bases, with 11 bases spanning the gap. Germline loops: CDR1 MDHEN, CDR2 SYDVKM. The CDR3 loop spans 14 amino acids. The DNA of the CDR3 is TGTGCCAGCAGTCCCTCAGGTGTCACCGGGGAGCTGTTTTTT. Translated, it gives CASSPSGVTGELFF.

This clonotype has a handful of counts. The V call is TRBV27, the J call TRBJ1-2; 8 nucleotides agree with TRBD1. Germline V CDR1 and CDR2: MNHEY, SMNVEV (reference sequence). The CDR3 contains 13 residues. V was clipped by 4 bases and J by 4 bases; unmatched bases: 2. The CDR3 here is CASSYRGAYGYTF. CDR3 DNA: TGTGCCAGCAGTTACAGGGGGGCCTATGGCTACACCTTC.

The rearrangement links TRBV7-8 to TRBJ2-5; TRBD2 aligns across 10 bases. The CDR3 covers 15 residues. The V segment lost 3 bases and the J segment 5 bases; nucleotides outside the gene matches: 6. Germline V lookup: CDR1 SGHVS, CDR2 FQNEAQ. The CDR3 sequence: CASSFPTSGAETQYF. The CDR3 bases are TGTGCCAGCAGCTTTCCAACTAGCGGGGCTGAGACCCAGTACTTC. The full variable domain, in which reference TRBV7-8 and TRBJ2-5 provide the parts outside the CDR3, is GAGVSQSPRYKVAKRGQDVALRCDPISGHVSLFWYQQALGQGPEFLTYFQNEAQLDKSGLPSDRFFAERPEGSVSTLKIQRTQQEDSAVYLCASSFPTSGAETQYFGPGTRLLVL.

The chain carries TRBV18 and TRBJ1-1; TRBD1 might be the D (5 bases). Germline V gene data show CDR1 as KGHSH and CDR2 as LQKENI. Trimming removed 3 bases at V and 5 bases at J, with 19 bases between. This CDR3 comprises 16 residues. The CDR3 region is CASSPQMMGEGTEAFF. Written as DNA, the CDR3 is TGTGCCAGCTCACCGCAAATGATGGGGGAGGGGACTGAAGCTTTCTTT.

The gene calls are TRBV11-3 and TRBJ2-3; 15 bases match TRBD2. J gave up 0 bases and V 5 bases, and 6 bases lay outside the gene matches. The CDR3 covers 18 residues. Germline V gives CDR1 SGHNT, CDR2 YENEEA. DNA of the CDR3: TGTGCCAGCAGCCGGGGACTAGCGGGGGGAACTAGCACAGATACGCAGTATTTT. It encodes CASSRGLAGGTSTDTQYF. The whole variable domain, remainder taken from reference TRBV11-3 and TRBJ2-3, is EAGVVQSPRYKIIEKKQPVAFWCNPISGHNTLYWYLQNLGQGPELLIRYENEEAVDDSQLPKDRFSAERLKGVDSTLKIQPAELGDSAVYLCASSRGLAGGTSTDTQYFGPGTRLTVL.

The gene calls are TRBV5-1 and TRBJ2-7; 7 bases align to TRBD2. The CDR3 sequence is 14 residues long. The V gene end was trimmed by 4 bases and the J gene end by 4 bases; junction bases not matched to a gene: 8. The germline CDR1 and CDR2 sequences are SGHRS and YFSETQ. The CDR3 reads CASSRTSEAYEQYF. CDR3 sequence (DNA): TGCGCCAGCAGCAGGACTAGTGAGGCGTACGAGCAGTACTTC.

This clonotype was seen a handful of times. This sequence joins TRBV20-1 and TRBJ2-5, with TRBD2 matching 12 bases. V was clipped by 6 bases and J by 2 bases; unmatched bases: 7. There are 15 residues in the CDR3. The V gene's germline CDR1 is DFQATT and CDR2 SNEGSKA (reference sequence). The CDR3: CSAHRTSGVQETQYF. Written as DNA, the CDR3 is TGCAGTGCACACCGGACTAGCGGGGTACAAGAGACCCAGTACTTC.

A few counts support this clonotype. This chain uses TRBV20-1 with TRBJ2-2; 7 bases match TRBD2. This CDR3 is built from 13 residues. With 6 bases clipped from V and 2 bases from J, the junction kept 3 bases outside the gene matches. Germline V gene data show CDR1 as DFQATT and CDR2 as SNEGSKA (reference sequence). CDR3 sequence (DNA): TGCAGTGCCCCGGGGGGTAACACCGGGGAGCTGTTTTTT. Its translation is CSAPGGNTGELFF.

This clonotype was found a few times. The V gene is TRBV20-1, the J gene TRBJ2-3, with TRBD2 matching 10 bases. Germline V gene lookup returns CDR1 DFQATT and CDR2 SNEGSKA (reference sequence). The CDR3 loop spans 17 amino acids. V trimming: 3 bases; J trimming: 1 base; junction bases outside the gene matches: 10. The CDR3 region is CSASESGGVRRTDTQYF. CDR3 DNA: TGCAGTGCTAGCGAGAGCGGGGGGGTTCGGCGCACAGATACGCAGTATTTT.

This clonotype occurred a few times. This chain links TRBV6-5 with TRBJ1-2; TRBD1 matches 7 bases. With 2 bases clipped from V and 8 bases from J, the junction kept 5 bases outside the gene matches. CDR3 length: 13 residues. The germline gives CDR1 MNHEY, CDR2 SVGAGI. The CDR3 nucleotides read TGTGCCAGCAGTTACCTCCAGGGGGGAGGCTACACCTTC. This encodes CASSYLQGGGYTF.

This clonotype was counted only a few times. This chain uses TRBV28 with TRBJ1-3; no definite D call. Germline values: CDR1 MDHEN, CDR2 SYDVKM. Trimming took 3 bases from V and 6 from J, leaving 9 bases between them. This CDR3 comprises 13 residues. CDR3 sequence: CASSLAVLNTIYF. In DNA form, the CDR3 reads TGTGCCAGCAGTTTGGCCGTTTTAAACACCATATATTTT.